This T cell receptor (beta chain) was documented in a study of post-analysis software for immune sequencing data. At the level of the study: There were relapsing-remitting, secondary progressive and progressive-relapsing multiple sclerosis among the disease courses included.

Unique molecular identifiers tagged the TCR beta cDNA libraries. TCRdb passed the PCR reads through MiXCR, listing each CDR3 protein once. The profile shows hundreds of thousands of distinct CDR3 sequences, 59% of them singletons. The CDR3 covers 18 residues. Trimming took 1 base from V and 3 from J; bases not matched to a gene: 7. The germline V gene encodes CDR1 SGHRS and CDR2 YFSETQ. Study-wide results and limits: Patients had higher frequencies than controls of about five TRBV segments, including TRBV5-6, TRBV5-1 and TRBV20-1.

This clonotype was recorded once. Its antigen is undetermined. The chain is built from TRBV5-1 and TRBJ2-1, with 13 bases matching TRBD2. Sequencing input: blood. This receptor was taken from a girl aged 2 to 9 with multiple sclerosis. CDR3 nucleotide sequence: TGCGCCAGCAGCTTGTGGCGGACTAGCGGGAGTATCTACAATGAGCAGTTCTTC. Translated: CASSLWRTSGSIYNEQFF.